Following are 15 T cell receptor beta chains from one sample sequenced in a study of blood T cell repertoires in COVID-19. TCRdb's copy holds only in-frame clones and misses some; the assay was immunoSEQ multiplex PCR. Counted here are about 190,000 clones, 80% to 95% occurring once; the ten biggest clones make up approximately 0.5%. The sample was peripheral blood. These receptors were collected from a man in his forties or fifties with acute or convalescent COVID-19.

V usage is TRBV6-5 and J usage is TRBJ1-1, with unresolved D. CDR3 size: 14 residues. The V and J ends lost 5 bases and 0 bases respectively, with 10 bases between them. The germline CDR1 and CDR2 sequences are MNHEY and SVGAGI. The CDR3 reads CASSPNQVNTEAFF. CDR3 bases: TGTGCCAGCAGTCCCAACCAGGTGAACACTGAAGCTTTCTTT.

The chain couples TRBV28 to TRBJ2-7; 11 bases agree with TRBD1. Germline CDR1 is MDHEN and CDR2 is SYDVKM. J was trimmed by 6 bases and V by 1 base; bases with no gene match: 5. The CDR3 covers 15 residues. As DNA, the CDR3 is TGTGCCAGCAGTTTATCCGGGACAGGGGGACGCGAGCAGTACTTC. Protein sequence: CASSLSGTGGREQYF.

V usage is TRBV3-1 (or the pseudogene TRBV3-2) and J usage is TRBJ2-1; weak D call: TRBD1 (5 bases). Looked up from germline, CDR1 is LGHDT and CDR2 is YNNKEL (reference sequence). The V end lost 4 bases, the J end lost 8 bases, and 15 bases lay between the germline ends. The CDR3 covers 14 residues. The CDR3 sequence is CASSPSQGWDEQFF. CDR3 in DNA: TGTGCCAGCAGCCCGTCCCAGGGCTGGGATGAGCAGTTCTTC.

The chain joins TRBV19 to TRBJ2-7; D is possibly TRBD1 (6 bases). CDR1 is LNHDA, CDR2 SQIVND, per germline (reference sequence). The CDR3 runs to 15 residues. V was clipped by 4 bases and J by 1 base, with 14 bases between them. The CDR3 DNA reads TGTGCCAGTAGTAAGATCGGGCAGGGGTCCTACGAGCAGTACTTC. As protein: CASSKIGQGSYEQYF.

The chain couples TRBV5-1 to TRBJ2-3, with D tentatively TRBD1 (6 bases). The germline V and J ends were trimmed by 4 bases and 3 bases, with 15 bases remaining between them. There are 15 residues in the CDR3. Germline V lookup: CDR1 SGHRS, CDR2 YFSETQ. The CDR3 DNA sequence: TGCGCCAGCAGCCCAAGGGGGACAACAACAGATACGCAGTATTTT. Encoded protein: CASSPRGTTTDTQYF.

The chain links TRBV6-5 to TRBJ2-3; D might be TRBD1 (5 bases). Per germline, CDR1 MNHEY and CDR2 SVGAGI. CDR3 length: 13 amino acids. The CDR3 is CLVGALYTDTQYF. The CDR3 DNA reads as TGTCTTGTTGGGGCGCTCTACACAGATACGCAGTATTTT.

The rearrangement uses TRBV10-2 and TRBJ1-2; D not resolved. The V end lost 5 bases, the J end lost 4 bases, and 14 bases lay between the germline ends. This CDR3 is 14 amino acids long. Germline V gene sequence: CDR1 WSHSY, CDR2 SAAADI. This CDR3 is CASSPGRAGYGYTF. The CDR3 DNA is TGCGCCAGCAGTCCTGGGAGGGCCGGCTATGGCTACACCTTC.

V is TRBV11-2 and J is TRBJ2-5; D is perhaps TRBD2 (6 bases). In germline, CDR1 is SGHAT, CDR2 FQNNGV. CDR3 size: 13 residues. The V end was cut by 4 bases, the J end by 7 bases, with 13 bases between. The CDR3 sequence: CASSSGGTGTQYF. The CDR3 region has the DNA TGTGCCAGCAGCTCCGGAGGGACGGGGACCCAGTACTTC.

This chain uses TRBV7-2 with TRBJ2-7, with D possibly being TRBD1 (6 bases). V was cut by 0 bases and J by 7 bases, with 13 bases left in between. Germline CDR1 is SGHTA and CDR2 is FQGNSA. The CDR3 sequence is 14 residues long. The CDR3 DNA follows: TGTGCCAGCAGCTTAGCTGGGGGCTTGGGGGAGCAGTACGTC. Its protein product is CASSLAGGLGEQYV.

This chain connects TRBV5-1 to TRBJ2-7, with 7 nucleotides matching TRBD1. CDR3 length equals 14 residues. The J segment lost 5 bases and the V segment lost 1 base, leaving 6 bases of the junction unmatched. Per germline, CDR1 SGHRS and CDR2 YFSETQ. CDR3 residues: CASSLRQGYNEQYF. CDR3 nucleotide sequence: TGCGCCAGCAGCTTGAGACAGGGTTACAACGAGCAGTACTTC.

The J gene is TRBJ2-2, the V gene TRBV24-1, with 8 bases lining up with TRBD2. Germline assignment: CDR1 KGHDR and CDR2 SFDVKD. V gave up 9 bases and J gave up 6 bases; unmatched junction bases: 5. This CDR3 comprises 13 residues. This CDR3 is CATQGLAAGELFF. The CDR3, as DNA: TGTGCCACCCAAGGACTAGCTGCCGGGGAGCTGTTTTTT.

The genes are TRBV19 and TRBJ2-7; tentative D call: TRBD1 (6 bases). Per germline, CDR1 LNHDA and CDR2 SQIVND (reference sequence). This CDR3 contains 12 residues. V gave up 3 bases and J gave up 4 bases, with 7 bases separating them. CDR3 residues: CASSIRGYEQYF. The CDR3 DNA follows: TGTGCCAGTAGTATCAGGGGTTACGAGCAGTACTTC.

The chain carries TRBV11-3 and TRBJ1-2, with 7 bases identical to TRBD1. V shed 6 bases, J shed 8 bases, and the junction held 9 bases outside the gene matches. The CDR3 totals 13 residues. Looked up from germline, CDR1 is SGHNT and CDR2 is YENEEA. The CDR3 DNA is TGTGCCAGCAGTAGGGAAGAGGGGGCAGGCTACACCTTC. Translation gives CASSREEGAGYTF. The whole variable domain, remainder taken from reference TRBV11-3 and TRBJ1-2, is EAGVVQSPRYKIIEKKQPVAFWCNPISGHNTLYWYLQNLGQGPELLIRYENEEAVDDSQLPKDRFSAERLKGVDSTLKIQPAELGDSAVYLCASSREEGAGYTFGSGTRLTVV.

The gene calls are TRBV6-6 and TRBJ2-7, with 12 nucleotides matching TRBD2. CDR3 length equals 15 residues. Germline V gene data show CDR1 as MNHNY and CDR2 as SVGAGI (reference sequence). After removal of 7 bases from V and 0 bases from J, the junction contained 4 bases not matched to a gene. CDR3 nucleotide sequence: TGTGCCAGCAAGACTAGCGGGAGCGACTCCTACGAGCAGTACTTC. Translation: CASKTSGSDSYEQYF.

The CDR3 nucleotides are TGTGCCAGCAGTTTAGAGGCTAGCGGGAGGGTTCGCAATGAGCAGTTCTTC. It codes for CASSLEASGRVRNEQFF. The rearrangement links TRBV27 to TRBJ2-1; 12 nucleotides line up with TRBD2. V was clipped by 2 bases and J by 6 bases; unmatched bases: 8. CDR1 is MNHEY, CDR2 SMNVEV, per germline (reference sequence). The CDR3 length is 17 residues.